These T cell receptor beta chains were read from a single sample in a study of blood T cell repertoires in COVID-19. TCRdb's copy holds only in-frame clones and misses some; the assay was immunoSEQ multiplex PCR. The profile shows roughly 75,000 clones, around 88% of them singletons. Sequencing was carried out using peripheral blood. The receptors were gathered from an elderly man with COVID-19, enrolled during active disease. CDR3s include the opening cysteine and the closing phenylalanine or tryptophan. A D gene is named only where the DNA matches it firmly. The size of a clone is reported for some rows only, either as once, few or many, or as a class for expanded clones.

J,D,size,V,CDR3,DNA
TRBJ2-5,NA,NA,TRBV3-1/TRBV3-2,CASSQEEGDWETQYF,TGTGCCAGCAGCCAAGAGGAAGGGGATTGGGAGACCCAGTACTTC
TRBJ1-1,TRBD1,NA,TRBV5-1,CASSLGQALNTEAFF,TGCGCCAGCAGCCTCGGACAGGCTTTAAACACTGAAGCTTTCTTT
TRBJ1-6,TRBD1,NA,TRBV7-2,CASSSGQGSYSPLHF,TGTGCCAGCAGTTCTGGACAGGGTTCGTATTCACCCCTCCACTTT
TRBJ2-6,TRBD1,NA,TRBV6-1,CASSEARQGPGANVLTF,TGTGCCAGCAGTGAAGCGAGACAGGGCCCTGGGGCCAACGTCCTGACTTTC
TRBJ2-1,NA,once,TRBV3-1/TRBV3-2,CASSQVVSGTNEQFF,TGTGCCAGCAGCCAAGTGGTAAGCGGGACAAATGAGCAGTTCTTC
TRBJ2-3,TRBD2,NA,TRBV4-1,CASSRRGESTDTQYF,TGCGCCAGCAGCAGGCGGGGGGAGAGCACAGATACGCAGTATTTT
TRBJ2-1,TRBD1,NA,TRBV4-3,CASSQRGTGSSEQFF,TGCGCCAGCAGCCAAAGGGGGACAGGGAGCTCTGAGCAGTTCTTC
TRBJ2-2,NA,NA,TRBV27,CASSRKEPLNTGELFF,TGTGCCAGCAGCCGGAAGGAGCCCCTGAACACCGGGGAGCTGTTTTTT
TRBJ1-5,NA,once,TRBV6-1,CASSEGPSSNQPQHF,TGTGCCAGCAGTGAAGGGCCATCTAGCAATCAGCCCCAGCATTTT
TRBJ1-1,TRBD1,NA,TRBV6-6,CASTNHPGTAAEAFF,TGTGCCAGCACCAACCACCCGGGGACAGCCGCTGAAGCTTTCTTT
TRBJ2-1,TRBD1,NA,TRBV18,CASSPGQGFYNEQFF,TGTGCCAGCTCACCAGGACAGGGGTTTTACAATGAGCAGTTCTTC
TRBJ1-1,NA,NA,TRBV6-5,CASSRPGLTAEAFF,TGTGCCAGCAGTAGACCGGGACTAACGGCTGAAGCTTTCTTT
TRBJ2-2,TRBD2,NA,TRBV4-1,CASERGGGPTGELFF,TGCGCCAGCGAAAGGGGCGGGGGGCCGACCGGGGAGCTGTTTTTT
TRBJ1-5,NA,NA,TRBV3-1/TRBV3-2,CASSPLLEVQPQHF,TGTGCCAGCAGCCCCCTTCTGGAGGTTCAGCCCCAGCATTTT
TRBJ2-5,TRBD2,NA,TRBV13,CASSLGAGGLETQYF,TGTGCCAGCAGCTTAGGAGCGGGGGGCTTGGAGACCCAGTACTTC
TRBJ1-1,TRBD1,NA,TRBV9,CASSVGTGGASTEAFF,TGTGCCAGCAGCGTTGGGACAGGGGGCGCGAGTACTGAAGCTTTCTTT
TRBJ2-5,NA,NA,TRBV27,CASRRQSQETQYF,TGTGCCAGCCGCCGACAGTCCCAAGAGACCCAGTACTTC
TRBJ1-2,NA,few,TRBV5-6,CASSIGPGRDGYTF,TGTGCCAGCAGCATTGGACCGGGGAGGGATGGCTACACCTTC
TRBJ2-7,NA,NA,TRBV10-3,CAISEGGSEQYF,TGTGCCATCAGTGAGGGGGGGAGCGAGCAGTACTTC
TRBJ2-7,NA,NA,TRBV5-4,CASRPGTLSSYEQYF,TGTGCCAGCAGGCCCGGGACACTGTCCTCCTACGAGCAGTACTTC
TRBJ2-2,TRBD2,NA,TRBV7-8,CASSSLGLAGGRTGELFF,TGTGCCAGCAGCAGCTTGGGACTAGCGGGGGGGCGGACCGGGGAGCTGTTTTTT
TRBJ1-3,NA,NA,TRBV9,CASSVAPTESGNTIYF,TGTGCCAGCAGCGTAGCGCCCACAGAGTCTGGAAACACCATATATTTT